These T cell receptor beta chains were read from a single sample in a study of shared clonotypes between healthy human individuals. The assay was immunoSEQ multiplex PCR, and TCRdb's table has in-frame clones only and misses some. The repertoire holds 2 million to 3 million clones, with roughly 93% as singletons. The material sequenced was naive CD4+ T cells from PBMCs. Source of these receptors: a man younger than 30 in good health. Some clones in this sample may be carry-over from other donors' samples. Each CDR3 is given with its conserved first and last residue. The D gene is left open where the match is weak. Some rows have no size entry. The others give once, few or many, or a class for an expanded clone.

d_call,clone_size,v_call,j_call,cdr3_nt,cdr3_aa
NA,NA,TRBV9,TRBJ1-3,TGTGCCAGCAGCGTAGGACAGAGAGGAAACACCATATATTTT,CASSVGQRGNTIYF
NA,NA,TRBV30,TRBJ2-7,TGTGCCTGGGCCCCTGCAGCAACCTCTGAGCAGTACTTC,CAWAPAATSEQYF
TRBD2,NA,TRBV27,TRBJ2-4,TGTGCCAGCAGTCGACTAGCGGGAGGCCTAAGGGACAAAAACATTCAGTACTTC,CASSRLAGGLRDKNIQYF
NA,NA,TRBV15,TRBJ1-5,TGTGCCACCAGCAGAGTGGTAGGGGGAAGCAATCAGCCCCAGCATTTT,CATSRVVGGSNQPQHF
TRBD1,NA,TRBV5-1,TRBJ2-7,TGCGCCAGCAGCCTCGTACCGGGACAGCCCTACGAGCAGTACTTC,CASSLVPGQPYEQYF
NA,few,TRBV28,TRBJ1-2,TGTGCCAGCAGTTTAAGGGCCAGGGGAAGGGGCTACACCTTC,CASSLRARGRGYTF
NA,NA,TRBV5-6,TRBJ1-2,TGTGCCAGCAGCTTGGTCGAGTTAGGGAGCTTTATCTATGGCTACACCTTC,CASSLVELGSFIYGYTF
NA,once,TRBV11-2,TRBJ2-7,TGTGCCAGCAGCCCCGGCGGGGCGGGATATCGCGAGCAGTACTTC,CASSPGGAGYREQYF
TRBD1,NA,TRBV19,TRBJ1-5,TGTGCCAGTAGGGGACAGGGACGGGGTCAGCCCCAGCATTTT,CASRGQGRGQPQHF
NA,NA,TRBV29-1,TRBJ1-3,TGCAGCGTGGTCCCCCCGGGAACTTCTGGAAACACCATATATTTT,CSVVPPGTSGNTIYF
NA,NA,TRBV29-1,TRBJ2-3,TGCAGCGTTGAAGCGGTCTTAACAGATACGCAGTATTTT,CSVEAVLTDTQYF
NA,NA,TRBV6-6,TRBJ1-5,TGTGCCAGCAGAACAATAGATCAGCCCCAGCATTTT,CASRTIDQPQHF
NA,NA,TRBV6-5,TRBJ2-7,TGTGCCAGCAGTTACTTCGGGGGAACCTCCTACGAGCAGTACTTC,CASSYFGGTSYEQYF
NA,NA,TRBV18,TRBJ2-3,TGTGCCAGCTCACCGATAGGAAGCACAGATACGCAGTATTTT,CASSPIGSTDTQYF
NA,NA,TRBV11-2,TRBJ2-5,TGTGCCAGCAGCTCGATCAGGGGTTGGGAGACCCAGTACTTC,CASSSIRGWETQYF
TRBD1,NA,TRBV28,TRBJ2-2,TGTGCCAGCAGTTCTCCCGGGACAGATGCCGGGGAGCTGTTTTTT,CASSSPGTDAGELFF
NA,NA,TRBV11-3,TRBJ2-3,TGTGCCAGCAGCTCCTCTAGCACAGATACGCAGTATTTT,CASSSSSTDTQYF
NA,NA,TRBV19,TRBJ2-7,TGTGCCAGTAGTAGGCAGGGTCCTGTTACCTACGAGCAGTACTTC,CASSRQGPVTYEQYF
NA,once,TRBV9,TRBJ2-1,TGTGCCAGCAGCGTAGAAACGGGGTCGAGCTCCTACAATGAGCAGTTCTTC,CASSVETGSSSYNEQFF
TRBD1,once,TRBV27,TRBJ2-7,TGTGCCAGCACCGGAAGCCTGGGGACAGGGCCTTACGAGCAGTACTTC,CASTGSLGTGPYEQYF
TRBD1,NA,TRBV5-1,TRBJ1-1,TGCGCCAGCAGCCCCAGACAGGGACGGAACACTGAAGCTTTCTTT,CASSPRQGRNTEAFF
TRBD1,NA,TRBV2,TRBJ2-4,TGTGCCAGCAGTCCGGGACAGGGGTCCTCACTAGCCAAAAACATTCAGTACTTC,CASSPGQGSSLAKNIQYF
NA,NA,TRBV2,TRBJ2-5,TGTGCCAGCAGTGATATGGGGTGGGCTCTCCAAGAGACCCAGTACTTC,CASSDMGWALQETQYF
NA,NA,TRBV5-1,TRBJ2-7,TGCGCCAGCAGCTTTGGCGGAACCTACGAGCAGTACTTC,CASSFGGTYEQYF
TRBD1,once,TRBV5-8,TRBJ2-5,TGTGCCAGCAGCGGGGGACAGGGGGCGAAGGTTGAGACCCAGTACTTC,CASSGGQGAKVETQYF
NA,NA,TRBV10-3,TRBJ2-7,TGTGCCGTCAGACAGTCGAATCACGAGCAGTACTTC,CAVRQSNHEQYF
NA,few,TRBV19,TRBJ1-1,TGTGCCAGTAGTATATTAGGTACTGAAGCTTTCTTT,CASSILGTEAFF
NA,NA,TRBV7-9,TRBJ1-2,TGTGCCAGCAGCTTAAGGTCAGGGGTAGACTATGGCTACACCTTC,CASSLRSGVDYGYTF
TRBD1,NA,TRBV29-1,TRBJ1-1,TGCAGCGTTGTTTCGGGACAGGTGAACACTGAAGCTTTCTTT,CSVVSGQVNTEAFF
NA,NA,TRBV28,TRBJ1-2,TGTGCCAGCGTGGAATTGGACAAGCACTATGGCTACACCTTC,CASVELDKHYGYTF
TRBD1,NA,TRBV29-1,TRBJ1-1,TGCAGCGTTGAAGGGGGGCACAGGGGCCGCATGAACACTGAAGCTTTCTTT,CSVEGGHRGRMNTEAFF
TRBD1,NA,TRBV19,TRBJ2-7,TGTGCCAGTATGGGTGGAGGACAGGGCTCCTACGAGCAGTACTTC,CASMGGGQGSYEQYF
TRBD2,NA,TRBV14,TRBJ2-1,TGTGCCAGCAGCCAAGCTCTAGCGGGAGGGCGTCTAAGCTCCTACAATGAGCAGTTCTTC,CASSQALAGGRLSSYNEQFF
NA,NA,TRBV5-1,TRBJ2-3,TGCGCCAGCAGCTTGGAGTCAGGAGGGCGGGATACGCAGTATTTT,CASSLESGGRDTQYF
TRBD1,NA,TRBV6-5,TRBJ1-1,TGTGCCAGCAGGTGGGGACAGGGGGTGACTGAAGCTTTCTTT,CASRWGQGVTEAFF
NA,NA,TRBV19,TRBJ2-1,TGTGCCAGTGGGGCCAGGGACCTCCCGGGCAATGAGCAGTTCTTC,CASGARDLPGNEQFF
NA,NA,TRBV5-1,TRBJ2-3,TGCGCCAGCAGTGGGCTAGTGGCAGATACGCAGTATTTT,CASSGLVADTQYF
NA,NA,TRBV18,TRBJ2-1,TGTGCCAGCTCTAAACAGAGCTCCTACAATGAGCAGTTCTTC,CASSKQSSYNEQFF
NA,NA,TRBV11-2,TRBJ1-2,TGTGCCAGCAGCTTAGGACGAGACTATGGCTACACCTTC,CASSLGRDYGYTF
NA,once,TRBV4-1,TRBJ2-3,TGCGCCAGCAGCCAAGGTCGGACGGATACGCAGTATTTT,CASSQGRTDTQYF
TRBD1,NA,TRBV29-1,TRBJ2-1,TGCAGCGTCAACTTACCAGGGGGTGGGTCTGAGTTCTTC,CSVNLPGGGSEFF
NA,once,TRBV7-2,TRBJ1-2,TGTGCCAGCAGCAGTGATACCACGGTTTTCTATGGCTACACCTTC,CASSSDTTVFYGYTF
TRBD2,NA,TRBV7-9,TRBJ2-3,TGTGCCAGCAGCTTTCCGGGACTAGCGGGACGAGGAGATACGCAGTATTTT,CASSFPGLAGRGDTQYF
NA,NA,TRBV5-4,TRBJ2-2,TGTGCCAGCAGCTTAACCAGAGGGGTTTTGGTGACCGGGGAGCTGTTTTTT,CASSLTRGVLVTGELFF
NA,NA,TRBV28,TRBJ2-4,TGTGCCAGCAGTTCCCCCGGTAGCAGATACATTCAGTACTTC,CASSSPGSRYIQYF
TRBD2,NA,TRBV5-4,TRBJ2-2,TGTGCCAGCAGCAAAGCGGGAGAGGGCGGGGAGCTGTTTTTT,CASSKAGEGGELFF
TRBD2,NA,TRBV11-2,TRBJ2-2,TGTGCCAGCAGCTCCACCGGACTAGTCGTCGGGGAGCTGTTTTTT,CASSSTGLVVGELFF
NA,NA,TRBV30,TRBJ2-6,TGTGCCTGGAATTCTGGGGCCAACGTCCTGACTTTC,CAWNSGANVLTF
NA,NA,TRBV7-6,TRBJ2-2,TGTGCCAGCAGCTCGAACTGGGACACCCGGGAGCTGTTTTTT,CASSSNWDTRELFF
TRBD1,NA,TRBV10-1,TRBJ2-5,TGCGCCAGCACCGGGACAGTAAAAGAGACCCAGTACTTC,CASTGTVKETQYF
NA,NA,TRBV5-4,TRBJ1-1,TGTGCCAGCGGATCAAGGGACGGCCCCCACACTGAAGCTTTCTTT,CASGSRDGPHTEAFF
NA,NA,TRBV11-3,TRBJ2-5,TGTGCCAGCAGCCCCGGCCGGTTTGCGGAAGAGACCCAGTACTTC,CASSPGRFAEETQYF
TRBD2,NA,TRBV4-2,TRBJ2-3,TGTGCCAGCAGCCAAGATTATAAGAGGACTAGTACAGATACGCAGTATTTT,CASSQDYKRTSTDTQYF
TRBD1,NA,TRBV5-1,TRBJ1-2,TGCGCCAGCAGCTCAACAGGGGGCTATGGCTACACCTTC,CASSSTGGYGYTF
NA,NA,TRBV9,TRBJ1-4,TGTGCCAGCAGCGTAGAACCGGGGGGGAATGAAAAACTGTTTTTT,CASSVEPGGNEKLFF
TRBD1,NA,TRBV7-2,TRBJ1-2,TGTGCCAGCAGCACCAGACAGGGGGCGCGGGATGGCTACACCTTC,CASSTRQGARDGYTF
NA,NA,TRBV7-9,TRBJ1-1,TGTGCCAGCAGCTTCGGACCAAGGAACACTGAAGCTTTCTTT,CASSFGPRNTEAFF
NA,NA,TRBV4-3,TRBJ2-3,TGCGCCAGCAGCCAAGCAGTTTCGGCTAGCGGCACAGATACGCAGTATTTT,CASSQAVSASGTDTQYF
TRBD2,NA,TRBV29-1,TRBJ2-3,TGCAGCGCCGGACTAGCGGAGCCCACAGATACGCAGTATTTT,CSAGLAEPTDTQYF
NA,NA,TRBV6-6,TRBJ1-2,TGTGCCAGCAGTTACTCGATTCCGGAAAGCTATGGCTACACCTTC,CASSYSIPESYGYTF